Presented here are 17 T cell receptor beta chains from one specimen sequenced in a study of molecular identifiers for immune sequencing clone quantification. TCRdb fed the PCR reads into MiXCR, producing one record per CDR3 protein. Among under 350,000 distinct CDR3 sequences listed, roughly a quarter were seen once. The sequenced material came from naive CD8+ T cells from blood, with Jurkat cell RNA spiked in. Noted subset: FACS-sorted CD8+CD4-CCR7+CD45RA+ naive T cells. All receptors derive from a human donor in good health. Some libraries in this study had Jurkat cell RNA spiked in.

The chain is built from TRBV12-3 or TRBV12-4 and TRBJ1-1; 8 nucleotides align to TRBD1. The CDR3 has 14 residues. Trimming took 5 bases from V and 4 from J; bases not matched to a gene: 6. This CDR3 reads CASSAGGSSTEAFF. The CDR3 DNA is TGTGCCAGCAGTGCAGGGGGCTCGAGCACTGAAGCTTTCTTT.

This clonotype was seen only a few times. The J gene is TRBJ2-2, the V gene TRBV12-3 or TRBV12-4, with 7 bases matching TRBD1. V shed 4 bases, J shed 0 bases, and the junction held 5 bases outside the gene matches. This CDR3 has 16 amino acids. CDR3 in amino acids: CASSWARGPNTGELFF. The CDR3 DNA sequence: TGTGCCAGCAGTTGGGCTAGGGGGCCGAACACCGGGGAGCTGTTTTTT.

Only a few counts were recorded for this clonotype. DNA for the CDR3: TGTGCCAGCGTCGGGCAGAGGGACTATGGCTACACCTTC. Translated, it gives CASVGQRDYGYTF. The genes are TRBV2 and TRBJ1-2; D remains ambiguous. V was shortened by 8 bases and J by 3 bases, with 13 bases between the two germline ends. The length of the CDR3 is 13 residues. Per germline, CDR1 SNHLY and CDR2 FYNNEI.

This clonotype was found a few times. The rearrangement links TRBV11-2 to TRBJ2-7; D is unresolved. The CDR3 has 15 amino acids. Germline V gene lookup returns CDR1 SGHAT and CDR2 FQNNGV. Between the trimmed V and J ends, which lost 1 base and 1 base, there was a span of 11 bases. The CDR3 DNA follows: TGTGCCAGCAGCTTAGGATTGAGCTCGTCCTACGAGCAGTACTTC. Residues: CASSLGLSSSYEQYF.

A note on this clonotype: A much larger clone lies one base from this, so it may be a read error. The chain recombines TRBV6-5 with TRBJ2-7; no clear D. CDR3 length: 14 residues. Trimming pared 6 bases from V and 7 bases from J, leaving 19 bases between. Looked up from germline, CDR1 is MNHEY and CDR2 is SVGAGI. CDR3 in DNA: TGTGCCAGCAGCAACCCCGGGCCCTTGGGGGAGCAGTACTTC. Residues: CASSNPGPLGEQYF.

This clonotype was detected many times. The chain is built from TRBV27 and TRBJ2-7; 7 bases line up with TRBD1. Germline CDR1 and CDR2: MNHEY and SMNVEV (reference sequence). The CDR3 extends over 14 amino acids. After removal of 3 bases from V and 3 bases from J, the junction contained 5 bases not matched to a gene. The CDR3 loop is CASSFGQDYYEQYF. The DNA of the CDR3 is TGTGCCAGCAGTTTTGGACAGGATTACTACGAGCAGTACTTC.

The chain is built from TRBV29-1 and TRBJ2-3; the D gene is possibly TRBD2 (7 bases). V shed 4 bases and J shed 3 bases, with 14 bases lying between them. From germline, CDR1 is SQVTM and CDR2 ANQGSEA. The CDR3 consists of 14 residues. CDR3 DNA: TGCAGCGTTGCCGGGGGGCGCAAAACAGATACGCAGTATTTT. Residues: CSVAGGRKTDTQYF.

Points on this clonotype: This sequence may be a read error, since a much larger clone differs from it by one base. The gene calls are TRBV5-6 and TRBJ2-3, with D perhaps TRBD2 (6 bases). Germline values: CDR1 SGHDT, CDR2 YYEEEE. The V gene lost 4 bases and the J gene lost 8 bases, with 26 bases spanning the gap. CDR3 length: 17 residues. This chain's CDR3 is CASSLEGGFPNPGTQYF. The CDR3 region has the DNA TGTGCCAGCAGCCTTGAAGGAGGGTTCCCTAACCCAGGTACGCAGTATTTT.

This clonotype was picked up a small number of times. V usage is TRBV20-1 and J usage is TRBJ2-2, with TRBD1 matching 10 bases. The CDR3 length is 18 residues. Germline CDR1 reads DFQATT; CDR2 reads SNEGSKA (reference sequence). J was trimmed by 2 bases and V by 0 bases; bases with no gene match: 9. The CDR3 nucleotides read TGCAGTGCTAGAGATATCGGGACAGGGGAGGTTAACACCGGGGAGCTGTTTTTT. It translates to CSARDIGTGEVNTGELFF.

This clonotype was observed many times. The rearrangement joins TRBV29-1 to TRBJ2-7, with 11 bases aligning to TRBD2. V lost 6 bases and J lost 5; bases outside the gene matches: 3. There are 12 residues in the CDR3. Germline V gene sequence: CDR1 SQVTM, CDR2 ANQGSEA. The CDR3 region has the DNA TGCAGCGTCCAGACTAGCGGGAACGAGCAGTACTTC. Its translation: CSVQTSGNEQYF.

The V and J genes are TRBV7-9 and TRBJ1-5; 9 bases are a match to TRBD1. The V gene end was trimmed by 4 bases and the J gene end by 5 bases; junction bases not matched to a gene: 6. CDR1 and CDR2 (germline): SEHNR, FQNEAQ (reference sequence). This CDR3 is 15 amino acids long. CDR3 DNA: TGTGCCAGCAGCTCAACAGGGGGCGCGGATCAGCCCCAGCATTTT. It specifies CASSSTGGADQPQHF.

The chain couples TRBV30 to TRBJ2-5; D is undetermined. The germline CDR1 and CDR2 sequences are GTSNPN and SVGIG (reference sequence). V dropped 1 base and J dropped 5 bases, with 8 bases sitting between them. The CDR3 extends over 12 amino acids. This CDR3 reads CAWSEGGETQYF. In DNA, the CDR3 is TGTGCCTGGAGTGAGGGTGGGGAGACCCAGTACTTC.

This clonotype has ten or more counts. The J gene is TRBJ2-2, the V gene TRBV20-1; D is unclear. The CDR3 is 13 residues long. Germline-derived CDR1 and CDR2 are DFQATT and SNEGSKA (reference sequence). Trimming took off 1 base at V and 4 bases at J, with 7 bases between the two ends. In DNA form, the CDR3 reads TGCAGTGCTAGAGGGGAATTCACCGGGGAGCTGTTTTTT. Translating gives CSARGEFTGELFF.

Of note for this clonotype: Compared with germline, one end of the junction differs, possibly owing to a read error. The chain has TRBV27 and TRBJ2-3, with 12 positions matching TRBD2. The CDR3 totals 17 residues. The germline gives CDR1 MNHEY, CDR2 SMNVEV (reference sequence). CDR3 residues: CAGSSLPTSGRGETQYF. For the CDR3, the DNA is TGTGCCGGCAGTTCTCTCCCGACTAGCGGGAGAGGAGAGACGCAGTATTTT.

V is TRBV5-6 and J is TRBJ1-6; D is undetermined. V was shortened by 1 base and J by 5 bases, with 10 bases between the two germline ends. This CDR3 contains 15 residues. Germline CDR1 SGHDT, CDR2 YYEEEE. The DNA of the CDR3 is TGTGCCAGCAGCTTGCGTCACGGGAATAATTCACCCCTCCACTTT. Its translation: CASSLRHGNNSPLHF.

This clonotype has a single count. A much more abundant neighbour one base away suggests this may be a read error. The chain links TRBV7-8 to TRBJ2-5, with D possibly matching TRBD2 (5 bases). There are 15 residues in the CDR3. Germline V gene sequence: CDR1 SGHVS, CDR2 FQNEAQ. The CDR3 is CVSSLASGHQETQYF. DNA of the CDR3: TGTGTCAGCAGCTTAGCGTCAGGTCACCAAGAGACCCAGTACTTC.

This clonotype was counted ten times or more. V usage is TRBV29-1 and J usage is TRBJ2-1, with D unclear. CDR1 is SQVTM, CDR2 ANQGSEA, per germline. V was shortened by 4 bases and J by 7 bases, with 8 bases between the two germline ends. This CDR3 comprises 11 residues. This chain's CDR3 is CSVVRRNEQFF. CDR3 nucleotide sequence: TGCAGCGTTGTACGCCGTAATGAGCAGTTCTTC.